A selection of T cell receptor beta chains follows, all from one sample in a study of shared clonotypes between healthy human individuals. Using immunoSEQ multiplex PCR, the repertoire was profiled, and TCRdb retains in-frame clones only, with some absent. The table has over 1.4 million clones, roughly 95% seen once. Sequenced sample: naive CD4+ T cells sorted from blood. All receptors derive from a man aged 25-40 years in good health. CDR3s include the opening cysteine and the closing phenylalanine or tryptophan. The order of the fields is V gene, D gene, CDR3 length, J gene, clone size, CDR3 protein, CDR3 DNA. The D gene is left open where the match is weak. Size is omitted from some rows. Given values are once, few, many or a class for expanded clones.

V: TRBV7-2
D: -
length: 15
J: TRBJ2-2
size: once
CDR3: CASSSNPSGTGELFF
DNA: TGTGCCAGCAGCAGCAACCCCAGCGGGACCGGGGAGCTGTTTTTT

V: TRBV5-1
D: TRBD2
length: 15
J: TRBJ2-3
size: once
CDR3: CASSQAGDFTDTQYF
DNA: TGCGCCAGCAGCCAAGCGGGAGATTTCACAGATACGCAGTATTTT

V: TRBV5-4
D: TRBD2
length: 13
J: TRBJ2-3
size: -
CDR3: CASSLAGEDTQYF
DNA: TGTGCCAGCAGTCTAGCGGGAGAAGATACGCAGTATTTT

V: TRBV5-4
D: -
length: 14
J: TRBJ2-3
size: -
CDR3: CASRTDAITDTQYF
DNA: TGTGCCAGCAGGACAGACGCCATCACAGATACGCAGTATTTT

V: TRBV10-2
D: -
length: 14
J: TRBJ1-1
size: -
CDR3: CASSEIFIRTEAFF
DNA: TGCGCCAGCAGTGAGATTTTCATCCGCACTGAAGCTTTCTTT

V: TRBV28
D: -
length: 12
J: TRBJ2-7
size: -
CDR3: CASSLASYEQYF
DNA: TGTGCCAGCAGTTTGGCCAGTTACGAGCAGTACTTC

V: TRBV7-2
D: TRBD1
length: 13
J: TRBJ1-2
size: -
CDR3: CASSPQGNYGYTF
DNA: TGTGCCAGCAGCCCACAGGGGAACTATGGCTACACCTTC

V: TRBV18
D: -
length: 14
J: TRBJ1-4
size: -
CDR3: CASSPGTTHEKLFF
DNA: TGTGCCAGCTCACCGGGGACAACCCATGAAAAACTGTTTTTT

V: TRBV19
D: TRBD2
length: 15
J: TRBJ2-7
size: -
CDR3: CASSVSGTRSYEQYF
DNA: TGTGCCAGTAGTGTCTCCGGGACTAGAAGCTACGAGCAGTACTTC

V: TRBV9
D: -
length: 16
J: TRBJ2-3
size: -
CDR3: CASSVGIWASTDTQYF
DNA: TGTGCCAGCAGCGTAGGTATTTGGGCTAGCACAGATACGCAGTATTTT

V: TRBV5-1
D: TRBD2
length: 15
J: TRBJ2-1
size: few
CDR3: CASSLALAGANEQFF
DNA: TGCGCCAGCAGCTTGGCACTAGCGGGAGCCAATGAGCAGTTCTTC

V: TRBV30
D: TRBD1
length: 16
J: TRBJ2-3
size: -
CDR3: CAWRALGQGGSDTQYF
DNA: TGTGCCTGGAGAGCCTTAGGACAGGGGGGATCAGATACGCAGTATTTT

V: TRBV2
D: TRBD2
length: 12
J: TRBJ2-7
size: -
CDR3: CASMGLAGDQYF
DNA: TGTGCCAGCATGGGTTTAGCGGGAGACCAGTACTTC

V: TRBV11-3
D: TRBD2
length: 14
J: TRBJ2-1
size: -
CDR3: CASSIGLASDEQFF
DNA: TGTGCCAGCAGCATTGGACTAGCGAGCGATGAGCAGTTCTTC

V: TRBV27
D: -
length: 12
J: TRBJ1-5
size: -
CDR3: CASRGGNQPQHF
DNA: TGTGCCAGCCGAGGCGGAAATCAGCCCCAGCATTTT

V: TRBV7-8
D: TRBD2
length: 16
J: TRBJ2-1
size: -
CDR3: CASSPGTSGSINEQFF
DNA: TGTGCCAGCAGCCCAGGGACTAGCGGGAGTATAAATGAGCAGTTCTTC

V: TRBV2
D: TRBD2
length: 16
J: TRBJ2-7
size: -
CDR3: CASTAPAGVGSYEQYF
DNA: TGTGCCAGCACGGCGCCAGCGGGAGTAGGATCCTACGAGCAGTACTTC

V: TRBV29-1
D: TRBD2
length: 15
J: TRBJ2-3
size: -
CDR3: CSVEFLAGRTDTQYF
DNA: TGCAGCGTTGAATTTCTAGCGGGAAGGACAGATACGCAGTATTTT

V: TRBV11-3
D: -
length: 14
J: TRBJ2-1
size: -
CDR3: CASSPRTNYNEQFF
DNA: TGTGCCAGCAGCCCACGGACTAACTACAATGAGCAGTTCTTC

V: TRBV9
D: -
length: 17
J: TRBJ1-2
size: -
CDR3: CASSVQSDSIFTYGYTF
DNA: TGTGCCAGCAGCGTACAGTCGGACAGCATTTTCACCTATGGCTACACCTTC

V: TRBV27
D: -
length: 16
J: TRBJ1-5
size: -
CDR3: CASSLSKGRGLQPQHF
DNA: TGTGCCAGCAGTTTATCGAAGGGACGGGGACTTCAGCCCCAGCATTTT

V: TRBV7-9
D: TRBD2
length: 14
J: TRBJ2-1
size: -
CDR3: CASSSPAGTVEQFF
DNA: TGTGCCAGCAGCTCCCCAGCGGGAACTGTTGAGCAGTTCTTC

V: TRBV2
D: TRBD2
length: 15
J: TRBJ2-1
size: -
CDR3: CASRISGRSYNEQFF
DNA: TGTGCCAGCAGAATTAGCGGGAGGTCCTACAATGAGCAGTTCTTC

V: TRBV18
D: -
length: 13
J: TRBJ2-5
size: once
CDR3: CASSPGAEETQYF
DNA: TGTGCCAGCTCACCAGGGGCCGAAGAGACCCAGTACTTC

V: TRBV11-3
D: TRBD2
length: 17
J: TRBJ2-1
size: -
CDR3: CASSPGWRTSSYNEQFF
DNA: TGTGCCAGCAGCCCAGGGTGGAGGACTAGCTCCTACAATGAGCAGTTCTTC

V: TRBV5-4
D: -
length: 19
J: TRBJ2-6
size: -
CDR3: CASSSWQRLISSGANVLTF
DNA: TGTGCCAGCAGCTCCTGGCAGAGACTTATCAGCTCTGGGGCCAACGTCCTGACTTTC

V: TRBV6-1
D: -
length: 15
J: TRBJ1-2
size: -
CDR3: CASNLGMAANYGYTF
DNA: TGTGCCAGCAACCTGGGGATGGCGGCTAACTATGGCTACACCTTC

V: TRBV19
D: TRBD2
length: 18
J: TRBJ2-2
size: -
CDR3: CASSRVSGRGKDTGELFF
DNA: TGTGCCAGTAGTAGGGTTAGCGGGAGGGGGAAGGACACCGGGGAGCTGTTTTTT

V: TRBV9
D: -
length: 16
J: TRBJ1-5
size: -
CDR3: CASSGGSGDRNQPQHF
DNA: TGTGCCAGCAGCGGGGGATCAGGAGATCGCAATCAGCCCCAGCATTTT

V: TRBV18
D: -
length: 14
J: TRBJ1-1
size: -
CDR3: CASSITQGNTEAFF
DNA: TGTGCCAGTTCGATTACCCAGGGGAATACTGAAGCTTTCTTT

V: TRBV13
D: -
length: 16
J: TRBJ2-3
size: -
CDR3: CASSSTFSASTDTQYF
DNA: TGTGCCAGCAGCTCCACCTTTAGCGCCTCAACAGATACGCAGTATTTT

V: TRBV6-5
D: -
length: 14
J: TRBJ2-1
size: -
CDR3: CASSRLAGLNEQFF
DNA: TGTGCCAGCAGCAGACTCGCGGGCTTGAATGAGCAGTTCTTC

V: TRBV18
D: -
length: 13
J: TRBJ2-1
size: once
CDR3: CASSPRRLNEQFF
DNA: TGTGCCAGCTCACCACGTCGACTCAATGAGCAGTTCTTC

V: TRBV7-8
D: -
length: 13
J: TRBJ1-1
size: -
CDR3: CASSSQPGGGAFF
DNA: TGTGCCAGCAGCTCCCAACCTGGGGGAGGAGCTTTCTTT

V: TRBV18
D: -
length: 14
J: TRBJ1-4
size: once
CDR3: CASSPQARNEKLFF
DNA: TGTGCCAGCTCACCACAGGCGCGAAATGAAAAACTGTTTTTT

V: TRBV5-1
D: -
length: 13
J: TRBJ2-7
size: -
CDR3: CASSPRTEYEQYF
DNA: TGCGCCAGCAGCCCCCGGACCGAGTACGAGCAGTACTTC

V: TRBV29-1
D: -
length: 13
J: TRBJ1-1
size: -
CDR3: CSVDVSSDTEAFF
DNA: TGCAGCGTTGACGTTTCATCGGACACTGAAGCTTTCTTT

V: TRBV5-1
D: -
length: 16
J: TRBJ1-1
size: -
CDR3: CASSFGGKGVNTEAFF
DNA: TGCGCCAGCAGCTTTGGGGGGAAAGGTGTGAACACTGAAGCTTTCTTT

V: TRBV18
D: -
length: 17
J: TRBJ1-3
size: once
CDR3: CASSPPNRVGNGNTIYF
DNA: TGTGCCAGCTCACCACCCAACAGGGTTGGGAATGGAAACACCATATATTTT

V: TRBV15
D: -
length: 14
J: TRBJ1-4
size: -
CDR3: CATSRTGANEKLFF
DNA: TGTGCCACCAGCAGGACAGGAGCTAATGAAAAACTGTTTTTT

V: TRBV7-8
D: -
length: 13
J: TRBJ2-1
size: -
CDR3: CASSSKQGLEQFF
DNA: TGTGCCAGCAGCTCCAAACAGGGACTTGAGCAGTTCTTC

V: TRBV5-1
D: -
length: 14
J: TRBJ2-2
size: -
CDR3: CASSFRRNTGELFF
DNA: TGCGCCAGCAGCTTCCGAAGGAACACCGGGGAGCTGTTTTTT

V: TRBV7-9
D: -
length: 12
J: TRBJ1-4
size: -
CDR3: CASTQQYEKLFF
DNA: TGTGCCAGCACCCAGCAATATGAAAAACTGTTTTTT

V: TRBV7-2
D: -
length: 15
J: TRBJ2-1
size: -
CDR3: CASSPARGTYNEQFF
DNA: TGTGCCAGCAGCCCAGCGAGGGGGACCTACAATGAGCAGTTCTTC

V: TRBV6-5
D: -
length: 15
J: TRBJ2-2
size: -
CDR3: CASSYFGSGSGELFF
DNA: TGTGCCAGCAGTTACTTCGGTAGTGGGTCCGGGGAGCTGTTTTTT

V: TRBV11-3
D: TRBD1
length: 16
J: TRBJ2-2
size: -
CDR3: CASSLSGTGITGELFF
DNA: TGTGCCAGCAGCTTAAGCGGGACAGGGATCACCGGGGAGCTGTTTTTT

V: TRBV15
D: -
length: 14
J: TRBJ2-2
size: -
CDR3: CATSRGRATGELFF
DNA: TGTGCCACCAGCAGAGGAAGGGCCACCGGGGAGCTGTTTTTT

V: TRBV7-8
D: TRBD2
length: 17
J: TRBJ2-1
size: -
CDR3: CASSLGTSGRAYNEQFF
DNA: TGTGCCAGCAGCTTAGGGACTAGCGGGAGAGCTTACAATGAGCAGTTCTTC

V: TRBV10-3
D: -
length: 13
J: TRBJ1-5
size: -
CDR3: CAISESFDQPQHF
DNA: TGTGCCATCAGTGAGTCTTTTGATCAGCCCCAGCATTTT

V: TRBV10-3
D: TRBD2
length: 21
J: TRBJ2-5
size: -
CDR3: CAISESASGTSGPALGETQYF
DNA: TGTGCCATCAGTGAGTCGGCCTCTGGGACTAGCGGGCCCGCACTAGGAGAGACCCAGTACTTC

V: TRBV5-1
D: -
length: 16
J: TRBJ2-1
size: -
CDR3: CASSLDLGPIYNEQFF
DNA: TGCGCCAGCAGCTTGGACCTGGGCCCGATCTACAATGAGCAGTTCTTC

V: TRBV4-2
D: -
length: 16
J: TRBJ2-7
size: -
CDR3: CASSPEGRGPSYEQYF
DNA: TGTGCCAGCAGCCCCGAGGGCAGGGGTCCCTCCTACGAGCAGTACTTC